This TCR beta chain was profiled in a study of shared clonotypes between healthy human individuals. The ends were cut back, 1 base at V and 3 bases at J, with 13 bases in the middle. Germline CDR1 and CDR2: LNHDA and SQIVND (reference sequence). The CDR3 has 16 residues. Clones were read by immunoSEQ multiplex PCR, and TCRdb kept only the in-frame ones, dropping some. The sample has fewer than 550,000 clones, about three quarters seen once. Specimen: PBMCs. This receptor was obtained from a woman aged 40-49 years in good health. Some clones in this sample may be carry-over from other donors' samples. The chain links TRBV19 to TRBJ2-1; D not resolved. As DNA, the CDR3 is TGTGCCAGTAGTATAGGGGGTGGAAGCCGCTACAATGAGCAGTTCTTC. Amino acid sequence: CASSIGGGSRYNEQFF.